One and the same sample provided the 32 T cell receptor beta chains below, sequenced in a study of blood T cell repertoires in COVID-19. TCRdb's table, derived via immunoSEQ multiplex PCR, lists solely in-frame clones and lacks some. In the table there are about 95,000 clones, 89% of which are singletons. Specimen: peripheral blood. The receptors here all came from a man aged 55 to 70 with COVID-19, enrolled during active disease.

V gene TRBV2 combines with J gene TRBJ2-7; 8 bases align to TRBD1. In germline, CDR1 is SNHLY, CDR2 FYNNEI. The ends lost 7 bases at V and 0 bases at J; junction bases unmatched: 20. This CDR3 is 19 amino acids long. CDR3: CASMGPGGQGMRSSYEQYF. The CDR3 bases are TGTGCCAGCATGGGCCCCGGCGGACAGGGAATGAGGAGCTCCTACGAGCAGTACTTC.

V is TRBV30 and J is TRBJ1-4; no reliable D call. The CDR3 length is 15 residues. Trimming shortened V by 2 bases and J by 6 bases, and 16 bases separated the two germline ends. Germline CDR1 and CDR2: GTSNPN and SVGIG (reference sequence). The CDR3 is CAWSRDSLGDEKLFF. The CDR3 nucleotides are TGTGCCTGGAGTCGAGACTCACTCGGCGATGAAAAACTGTTTTTT.

This chain joins TRBV3-1 (or the pseudogene TRBV3-2) and TRBJ2-7, with TRBD1 matching over 9 bases. This CDR3 has 16 amino acids. Per germline, CDR1 LGHDT and CDR2 YNNKEL (reference sequence). The V and J ends lost 5 bases and 7 bases, in that order; junction bases with no gene match: 15. CDR3 DNA: TGTGCCAGCAGCTCCACCGGGACAGGGCCCTCTAAGGAGCAGTACTTC. Its protein is CASSSTGTGPSKEQYF.

The chain joins TRBV30 to TRBJ2-7; possibly TRBD2 for D (6 bases). Germline CDR1 reads GTSNPN; CDR2 reads SVGIG (reference sequence). The length of the CDR3 is 16 residues. Trimming cost V 0 bases and J 3 bases, with 18 bases left between them. This CDR3 is CAWSVRDSGINYEQYF. For the CDR3, the DNA is TGTGCCTGGAGTGTACGGGACTCAGGGATAAACTACGAGCAGTACTTC.

This chain links TRBV11-2 with TRBJ2-7, with unresolved D. Germline loops: CDR1 SGHAT, CDR2 FQNNGV. This CDR3 region has 14 residues. V shed 1 base and J shed 0 bases, with 7 bases lying between them. The CDR3 nucleotides read TGTGCCAGCAGCTTAGGGTTTAGCTCCTACGAGCAGTACTTC. This sequence encodes CASSLGFSSYEQYF. Full variable domain (remainder filled in from reference TRBV11-2 and TRBJ2-7): EAGVAQSPRYKIIEKRQSVAFWCNPISGHATLYWYQQILGQGPKLLIQFQNNGVVDDSQLPKDRFSAERLKGVDSTLKIQPAKLEDSAVYLCASSLGFSSYEQYFGPGTRLTVT.

This clone is a singleton in its sample. This chain joins TRBV19 and TRBJ2-1; a weak D match, TRBD1 (6 bases). V was trimmed by 2 bases and J by 6 bases, leaving 8 bases between them. The CDR3 is 13 amino acids. CDR1 is LNHDA and CDR2 is SQIVND in the germline V gene (reference sequence). CDR3 sequence reads: CASSIWDINEQFF. In DNA form, the CDR3 reads TGTGCCAGTAGTATATGGGACATCAATGAGCAGTTCTTC.

The chain combines TRBV4-1 with TRBJ2-5; 8 bases fit TRBD1. This CDR3 has 13 amino acids. J was trimmed by 4 bases and V by 4 bases; bases with no gene match: 2. Germline lookup yields CDR1 MGHRA and CDR2 YSYEKL. CDR3 in DNA: TGCGCCAGCAGCCGTGGACAGGGAGAGACCCAGTACTTC. Translated: CASSRGQGETQYF.

V is TRBV11-3 and J is TRBJ2-7; D is unclear. The CDR3 is 12 amino acids. V lost 5 bases to trimming and J lost 10 bases, with 15 bases between them. Germline CDR1 SGHNT, CDR2 YENEEA. DNA for the CDR3: TGTGCCAGCAGCCCCGGGTTGCCCGACCAGTACTTC. It encodes CASSPGLPDQYF.

The chain recombines TRBV5-1 with TRBJ2-3; TRBD2 matches at 11 bases. Unmatched junction bases numbered 2, after V lost 4 bases and J lost 4 bases. The CDR3 sequence is 14 residues long. CDR1 SGHRS and CDR2 YFSETQ come from the germline V gene. DNA of the CDR3: TGCGCCAGCAGCACTAGCGGGAGCCCAGATACGCAGTATTTT. It specifies CASSTSGSPDTQYF.

The V gene is TRBV5-5, the J gene TRBJ2-7, with 7 nucleotides matching TRBD2. There are 15 residues in the CDR3. From germline, CDR1 is SGHKS and CDR2 YYEKEE (reference sequence). Trimming took 0 bases from V and 2 from J; bases not matched to a gene: 5. In nucleotides, the CDR3 is TGTGCCAGCAGCTTGGCCGGGGAGGGTACCTACGAGCAGTACTTC. Translated, it gives CASSLAGEGTYEQYF.

This clone showed up just once. The rearrangement joins TRBV7-9 to TRBJ2-4, with D possibly TRBD2 on 6 matching bases. CDR3 length equals 14 residues. Germline CDR1 is SEHNR and CDR2 is FQNEAQ (reference sequence). The germline V and J ends were trimmed by 3 bases and 6 bases, with 12 bases remaining between them. The CDR3 region has the DNA TGTGCCAGCAGCTTCGGGAATAGCGGAAACATTCAGTACTTC. Residues: CASSFGNSGNIQYF.

V and J are TRBV6-4 and TRBJ1-4; D remains unclear. CDR3 length equals 15 residues. Trimming left V 0 bases short and J 0 bases short, with 5 bases between. Per germline, CDR1 MRHNA and CDR2 SNTAGT. The CDR3 spells CASSDSSSTNEKLFF. The CDR3 bases are TGTGCCAGCAGTGACTCGTCATCAACTAATGAAAAACTGTTTTTT.

The CDR3 here is CASSKGALGQEGGEQYF. The CDR3 region has the DNA TGTGCCAGCAGCAAAGGAGCCCTTGGACAGGAAGGGGGCGAGCAGTACTTC. The chain carries TRBV21-1 and TRBJ2-7; the table's D call of TRBD1 was not tested on the DNA. TRBV21-1 is a listed pseudogene. The CDR3 is 17 amino acids.

The chain couples TRBV28 to TRBJ1-5, with D unclear. Deletions cut 5 bases from V and 4 bases from J, with 15 bases between. Per the germline V gene, CDR1 is MDHEN and CDR2 is SYDVKM. This CDR3 contains 15 residues. CDR3 sequence (DNA): TGTGCCAGCAGTCCCGTGCGGGGATGGAATCAGCCCCAGCATTTT. Its translation: CASSPVRGWNQPQHF.

The rearrangement joins TRBV6-5 to TRBJ1-2; D is unclear. The CDR3 sequence is 10 residues long. Germline V gives CDR1 MNHEY, CDR2 SVGAGI. Trimming took off 8 bases at V and 7 bases at J, with 8 bases between the two ends. In DNA, the CDR3 is TGTGCCAGCGGGCTGGTTGGCTACACCTTC. Translated, it gives CASGLVGYTF.

This clone has a single count. This sequence joins TRBV9 and TRBJ2-6, with 10 bases fitting TRBD1. Germline V gene data show CDR1 as SGDLS and CDR2 as YYNGEE. V lost 4 bases to trimming and J lost 2 bases; unmatched junction nucleotides: 9. This CDR3 is 18 amino acids long. The CDR3 nucleotides read TGTGCCAGCAGCTTTCCGACAGGGGGCATAGCTGGGGCCAACGTCCTGACTTTC. Residues: CASSFPTGGIAGANVLTF.

Here the CDR3 reads CASSPRLAGRADTQYF. CDR3 nucleotide sequence: TGTGCCAGCAGCCCTCGACTAGCGGGGCGGGCAGATACGCAGTATTTT. The chain recombines TRBV9 with TRBJ2-3, with TRBD2 matching over 11 bases. Trimming removed 4 bases from V and 4 bases from J; junction bases left unmatched: 8. Germline V lookup: CDR1 SGDLS, CDR2 YYNGEE. This CDR3 spans 16 amino acids. The complete variable domain, with remaining parts taken from reference TRBV9 and TRBJ2-3, reads DSGVTQTPKHLITATGQRVTLRCSPRSGDLSVYWYQQSLDQGLQFLIQYYNGEERAKGNILERFSAQQFPDLHSELNLSSLELGDSALYFCASSPRLAGRADTQYFGPGTRLTVL.

This chain joins TRBV3-1 (or the pseudogene TRBV3-2) and TRBJ1-5; 9 positions agree with TRBD1. The CDR3 runs to 14 residues. J was trimmed by 5 bases and V by 4 bases; bases with no gene match: 3. Germline lookup yields CDR1 LGHDT and CDR2 YNNKEL (reference sequence). The CDR3 DNA reads as TGTGCCAGCAGCCGGGGACAGGGTTATCAGCCCCAGCATTTT. Encoded protein: CASSRGQGYQPQHF.

J is TRBJ2-7 and V is TRBV5-4; a possible D gene is TRBD1 (5 bases). CDR1 and CDR2 (germline): SGHNT, YYREEE (reference sequence). This CDR3 is 13 amino acids long. V was pared by 0 bases and J by 4 bases, with 8 bases between. In DNA form, the CDR3 reads TGTGCCAGCAGCTTGGGACAGTCATACGAGCAGTACTTC. It is translated as CASSLGQSYEQYF.

The rearrangement uses TRBV5-4 and TRBJ2-3; 9 bases line up with TRBD1. CDR3 length: 16 residues. With V trimmed by 4 bases and J by 1 base, 7 bases remained unmatched. Germline CDR1 reads SGHNT; CDR2 reads YYREEE (reference sequence). CDR3 coding DNA: TGTGCCAGCAGCCAGATATGGACAGGGGGCACAGATACGCAGTATTTT. It specifies CASSQIWTGGTDTQYF. Looking up the rest from reference TRBV5-4 and TRBJ2-3 gives the full variable domain: ETGVTQSPTHLIKTRGQQVTLRCSSQSGHNTVSWYQQALGQGPQFIFQYYREEENGRGNFPPRFSGLQFPNYSSELNVNALELDDSALYLCASSQIWTGGTDTQYFGPGTRLTVL.

V usage is TRBV1 and J usage is TRBJ2-2; TRBD2, the D gene given by the table, was not confirmed from the DNA. TRBV1 is a pseudogene. CDR3 length equals 16 residues. Here the CDR3 reads CTSSHPGTSATGELFF. The CDR3 DNA reads as TGCACCAGCAGCCACCCCGGGACTAGCGCCACCGGGGAGCTGTTTTTT.

The chain couples TRBV9 to TRBJ2-7; tentatively, D is TRBD2 (5 bases). Germline-derived CDR1 and CDR2 are SGDLS and YYNGEE. V gave up 1 base and J gave up 2 bases, with 16 bases separating them. The CDR3 covers 16 residues. The CDR3 bases are TGTGCCAGCAGCGTAACGGCCGGAGGTGGTCCCTACGAGCAGTACTTC. Translating gives CASSVTAGGGPYEQYF.

This rearrangement joins TRBV15 to TRBJ1-1, with a tentative D call TRBD1 (6 bases). This CDR3 contains 13 residues. From germline, CDR1 is LNHNV and CDR2 YYDKDF (reference sequence). V lost 1 base to trimming and J lost 7 bases, with 10 bases between them. The CDR3 coding sequence is TGTGCCACCAGCAGAGTCAGGGGTGGTGAAGCTTTCTTT. Its protein product is CATSRVRGGEAFF.

CDR3 protein: CASSLTHQGGEQFF. The CDR3 nucleotides are TGCGCCAGCAGCTTGACCCACCAGGGCGGTGAGCAGTTCTTC. This chain connects TRBV5-1 to TRBJ2-1, with D perhaps TRBD1 (5 bases). The CDR3 spans 14 residues. Germline CDR1 SGHRS, CDR2 YFSETQ. V was trimmed by 1 base and J by 9 bases, leaving 14 bases between them.

The CDR3 coding sequence is TGTGCCAGCAGACCTACGACGGAGAGCTACACCTTC. As protein: CASRPTTESYTF. The chain joins TRBV6-2 or TRBV6-3 to TRBJ1-2, with no clear D. The length of the CDR3 is 12 residues. Trimming left V 6 bases short and J 9 bases short, with 14 bases between. Germline CDR1 is MNHEY and CDR2 is SVGEGT.

This chain connects TRBV20-1 to TRBJ1-5; TRBD1 is a possible D gene (5 bases). Trimming took off 3 bases at V and 0 bases at J, with 15 bases between the two ends. The CDR3 extends over 16 amino acids. Germline V gene data show CDR1 as DFQATT and CDR2 as SNEGSKA (reference sequence). The CDR3 bases are TGCAGTGCTAGTAACCAGGGCCAATATAGCAATCAGCCCCAGCATTTT. This codes for CSASNQGQYSNQPQHF.

The chain is built from TRBV6-5 and TRBJ1-1, with 8 bases lining up with TRBD1. The CDR3 spans 14 residues. Germline CDR1 MNHEY, CDR2 SVGAGI. Germline trimming cut 7 bases from V and 6 bases from J; bases unmatched to any gene: 10. CDR3 loop: CASIPAGGISEAFF. CDR3 DNA: TGTGCCAGCATCCCCGCAGGGGGCATCTCTGAAGCTTTCTTT.

This rearrangement joins TRBV19 to TRBJ2-7; 8 bases line up with TRBD1. From germline, CDR1 is LNHDA and CDR2 SQIVND (reference sequence). This CDR3 has 14 amino acids. J gave up 3 bases and V 7 bases, and 8 bases lay outside the gene matches. The DNA of the CDR3 is TGTGCCAGTAACCCCGGGACAGGAGTCTACGAGCAGTACTTC. Translation: CASNPGTGVYEQYF.

The chain uses TRBV19 and TRBJ1-5, with 8 bases identical to TRBD1. V was clipped by 3 bases and J by 4 bases; unmatched bases: 8. The length of the CDR3 is 16 residues. Germline CDR1 is LNHDA and CDR2 is SQIVND (reference sequence). CDR3 sequence (DNA): TGTGCCAGTAGTATCCCACCCAGGGGGCCTAATCAGCCCCAGCATTTT. Translated: CASSIPPRGPNQPQHF.

The chain carries TRBV6-2 or TRBV6-3 and TRBJ2-3, with TRBD2 identical over 12 bases. V lost 6 bases and J lost 5; bases outside the gene matches: 9. The germline V gene encodes CDR1 MNHEY and CDR2 SVGEGT. The CDR3 sequence is 16 residues long. CDR3 in amino acids: CASRPTSGGRVDTQYF. The CDR3, as DNA: TGTGCCAGCAGGCCTACTAGCGGGGGGAGAGTAGATACGCAGTATTTT.

Concerning this clone itself: A junction end diverges from the germline sequence, so it may reflect a read error. J is TRBJ1-2 and V is TRBV9; maybe TRBD1 (5 bases). Per germline, CDR1 SGDLS and CDR2 YYNGEE. The CDR3 is 14 residues long. CDR3 nucleotide sequence: TGTGCCCGCAGCCTCGTTGGGGGGGGTCAAGGCTACACCTTC. Its translation is CARSLVGGGQGYTF. Based on the CDR3 plus reference TRBV9 and TRBJ1-2, the full variable domain is DSGVTQTPKHLITATGQRVTLRCSPRSGDLSVYWYQQSLDQGLQFLIQYYNGEERAKGNILERFSAQQFPDLHSELNLSSLELGDSALYFCARSLVGGGQGYTFGSGTRLTVV.

This clone turned up a few times. The chain uses TRBV18 and TRBJ1-4, with TRBD1 matching 7 bases. The germline V gene encodes CDR1 KGHSH and CDR2 LQKENI. The CDR3 runs to 17 residues. The ends lost 4 bases at V and 0 bases at J; junction bases unmatched: 8. This chain's CDR3 is CASSLGTVVATNEKLFF. The DNA of the CDR3 is TGTGCCAGCTCACTGGGGACAGTAGTTGCAACTAATGAAAAACTGTTTTTT.